Presented here are 28 T cell receptor beta chains from one specimen sequenced in a study of response to subunit inactivated influenza vaccine. MiXCR, applied by TCRdb to the RT-PCR reads, yields one record per CDR3 protein. The profile shows more than 150,000 distinct CDR3 sequences, about 10% of them singletons. The input for sequencing was CD8+ T cells sorted from PBMCs, taken roughly 24 months after vaccination. The source of these receptors is a man aged 50 to 69 who received an inactivated influenza vaccine.

The chain employs TRBV29-1 and TRBJ2-5, with D possibly TRBD2 on 6 matching bases. The CDR3 is 15 amino acids. Trimming took 3 bases from V and 2 from J, leaving 16 bases between them. Germline loops: CDR1 SQVTM, CDR2 ANQGSEA. CDR3: CSVDGLAEPQETQYF. The DNA for the CDR3 is TGCAGCGTTGATGGGTTAGCGGAACCTCAAGAGACCCAGTACTTC.

The table lists this clonotype with a few counts. The CDR3 nucleotides read TGCAGCGTTGAGGGGCAGGGGGGTACCTACGAGCAGTACTTC. It codes for CSVEGQGGTYEQYF. V and J are TRBV29-1 and TRBJ2-7, with a tentative D call TRBD1 (7 bases). The V and J ends lost 3 bases and 2 bases respectively, with 14 bases between them. In germline, CDR1 is SQVTM, CDR2 ANQGSEA. This CDR3 spans 14 amino acids.

Of note for this clonotype: This may be a read error, as it is one base from a much larger clone. This chain connects TRBV4-3 to TRBJ2-7, with TRBD2 identical over 7 bases. There are 16 residues in the CDR3. From germline, CDR1 is LGHNA and CDR2 YSLEER. Written as DNA, the CDR3 is TGCGCCAGCAGCCAAGATAGAGGGAGGGCCTCCTACGACCAGTACTTC. This translates into CASSQDRGRASYDQYF.

This clonotype was counted a few times. This chain uses TRBV9 with TRBJ2-7; 11 bases fit TRBD2. Germline V gene lookup returns CDR1 SGDLS and CDR2 YYNGEE. The CDR3 has 16 amino acids. The V segment lost 0 bases and the J segment 3 bases; nucleotides outside the gene matches: 5. CDR3 sequence (DNA): TGTGCCAGCAGCGTAGCACTAGCGGGGGAGATCTACGAGCAGTACTTC. It translates to CASSVALAGEIYEQYF.

This clonotype has only a few counts. The V and J genes are TRBV25-1 and TRBJ1-1, with D possibly being TRBD1 (6 bases). The V end was cut by 8 bases, the J end by 0 bases, with 13 bases between. CDR1 is MGHDK, CDR2 SYGVNS, per germline. The CDR3 runs 14 residues. CDR3 DNA: TGTGCCAGCGGGACACCCCTACTGAACACTGAAGCTTTCTTT. Its protein product is CASGTPLLNTEAFF.

This clonotype was counted between two and nine times. V usage is TRBV4-3 and J usage is TRBJ2-1; D not certain. CDR1 is LGHNA, CDR2 YSLEER, per germline. The CDR3 totals 17 residues. The ends were cut back, 0 bases at V and 6 bases at J, with 18 bases in the middle. Written as DNA, the CDR3 is TGCGCCAGCAGCCAAGAGCGGCCCGGAACGATCTCCAATGAGCAGTTCTTC. Amino acid sequence: CASSQERPGTISNEQFF.

This clonotype was detected ten times or more. The gene calls are TRBV7-2 and TRBJ2-7; D might be TRBD1 or TRBD2, each matching 5 bases. Germline-derived CDR1 and CDR2 are SGHTA and FQGNSA. V lost 5 bases and J lost 3, with 17 bases in between. The CDR3 length is 15 residues. CDR3 residues: CASSLHSGADYEQYF. The CDR3 bases are TGTGCCAGCAGCCTCCACTCCGGGGCGGACTACGAGCAGTACTTC.

This sequence joins TRBV29-1 and TRBJ2-7, with a tentative D call TRBD1 (6 bases). Trimming cost V 8 bases and J 3 bases, with 14 bases left between them. The CDR3 spans 12 residues. The V gene's germline CDR1 is SQVTM and CDR2 ANQGSEA. The chain's CDR3 is CSFSGRGYEQYF. CDR3 DNA sequence: TGCAGCTTTTCGGGCAGGGGCTACGAGCAGTACTTC.

The V gene is TRBV4-1, the J gene TRBJ1-5; D gene unclear. The CDR3 contains 15 residues. V was cut by 1 base and J by 5 bases, with 12 bases left in between. Germline V gives CDR1 MGHRA, CDR2 YSYEKL. CDR3 loop: CASSQVVLGDQPQHF. DNA for the CDR3: TGCGCCAGCAGCCAAGTAGTCCTCGGGGATCAGCCCCAGCATTTT.

Only a few counts were recorded for this clonotype. The V gene is TRBV4-2, the J gene TRBJ2-2; 10 bases are shared with TRBD1. After removal of 3 bases from V and 5 bases from J, the junction contained 3 bases not matched to a gene. Per the germline V gene, CDR1 is LGHNA and CDR2 is YNFKEQ. CDR3 length: 15 residues. The CDR3 DNA reads TGTGCCAGCAGCCAGGGACAGGGGAGGACCGGGGAGCTGTTTTTT. As protein: CASSQGQGRTGELFF.

There are many counts of this clonotype. The chain links TRBV6-5 to TRBJ2-3, with no clear D. The CDR3 has 15 residues. Between the trimmed V and J ends, which lost 0 bases and 6 bases, there was a span of 13 bases. CDR1 and CDR2 from the germline V gene are MNHEY and SVGAGI. CDR3 DNA sequence: TGTGCCAGCAGTTACTCCCCAAAGACTGCGGATACGCAGTATTTT. It yields the protein CASSYSPKTADTQYF.

This clonotype was seen only a few times. The rearrangement links TRBV4-3 to TRBJ2-1; tentative D call: TRBD2 (6 bases). CDR3 length: 17 residues. Germline V gives CDR1 LGHNA, CDR2 YSLEER. Trimming shortened V by 0 bases and J by 6 bases, and 18 bases separated the two germline ends. CDR3 in DNA: TGCGCCAGCAGCCAAGATTGGGGAGGAGCGAACGGCAATGAGCAGTTCTTC. It codes for CASSQDWGGANGNEQFF.

This clonotype showed up many times. The rearrangement links TRBV6-6 to TRBJ2-7; D possibly corresponds to TRBD1 (6 bases). CDR1 is MNHNY and CDR2 is SVGAGI in the germline V gene (reference sequence). V lost 7 bases and J lost 7, with 17 bases in between. This CDR3 is 13 amino acids long. In nucleotides, the CDR3 is TGTGCCAGCACTGTATGGGCAGGGGATGAGCAGTACTTC. Protein: CASTVWAGDEQYF.

This clonotype was detected many times. For the CDR3, the DNA is TGCGCCAGCAGCCCAGGCAGGGGGCCCAGTGAAAAACTGTTTTTT. Its translation: CASSPGRGPSEKLFF. The chain is built from TRBV4-3 and TRBJ1-4; 8 nucleotides align to TRBD1. J was trimmed by 7 bases and V by 4 bases; bases with no gene match: 8. The CDR3 is 15 amino acids. CDR1 LGHNA and CDR2 YSLEER come from the germline V gene.

CDR3 sequence (DNA): TGTGCCAGCAGTTACTCGGCGGGAGCAATAGATACGCAGTATTTT. This translates into CASSYSAGAIDTQYF. V and J are TRBV6-2 or TRBV6-3 and TRBJ2-3, with 7 bases aligning to TRBD2. CDR1 and CDR2 from the germline V gene are MNHEY and SVGEGT. With V trimmed by 0 bases and J by 5 bases, 5 bases remained unmatched. The CDR3 loop spans 15 amino acids.

The V call is TRBV7-9, the J call TRBJ2-3, with 15 bases that match TRBD2. In germline, CDR1 is SEHNR, CDR2 FQNEAQ (reference sequence). Trimming took 5 bases from V and 11 from J; bases not matched to a gene: 8. This CDR3 spans 15 amino acids. The CDR3 nucleotides are TGTGCCAGCAGCCATGGACTAGCGGGAGGGCCTGAGCAGTATTTT. Its protein product is CASSHGLAGGPEQYF.

The CDR3 sequence: CASSQGGGEADTQYF. The CDR3 DNA reads TGTGCCAGCAGCCAAGGGGGAGGAGAGGCAGATACGCAGTATTTT. This chain joins TRBV7-9 and TRBJ2-3; D is perhaps TRBD1 or TRBD2 (6 bases each). Germline values: CDR1 SEHNR, CDR2 FQNEAQ (reference sequence). V was pared by 5 bases and J by 4 bases, with 16 bases between. The CDR3 is made up of 15 amino acids. The full variable domain, its missing parts supplied by reference TRBV7-9 and TRBJ2-3, is DTGVSQNPRHKITKRGQNVTFRCDPISEHNRLYWYRQTLGQGPEFLTYFQNEAQLEKSRLLSDRFSAERPKGSFSTLEIQRTEQGDSAMYLCASSQGGGEADTQYFGPGTRLTVL.

The chain couples TRBV11-2 to TRBJ2-4; weak D call: TRBD1 (7 bases). The CDR3 runs 18 residues. Germline CDR1 and CDR2: SGHAT and FQNNGV. V was cut by 3 bases and J by 1 base, with 19 bases left in between. CDR3 sequence reads: CASSLEGALEVAKNIQYF. The CDR3 nucleotides are TGTGCCAGCAGCTTGGAGGGGGCGCTAGAAGTTGCCAAAAACATTCAGTACTTC.

This clonotype was counted many times. This chain connects TRBV3-1 to TRBJ1-1; a weak D match, TRBD1 (5 bases). Germline CDR1 reads LGHDT; CDR2 reads YNNKEL (reference sequence). This CDR3 comprises 14 residues. V lost 6 bases, J lost 5 bases, and 16 bases lay in between. CDR3 bases: TGTGCCAGCAGGAGGGCAGGCGGGGGTACTGAAGCTTTCTTT. Its translation: CASRRAGGGTEAFF.

This clonotype was counted ten times or more. V gene TRBV29-1 combines with J gene TRBJ2-7; 8 positions agree with TRBD1. CDR3 length: 14 amino acids. J was trimmed by 4 bases and V by 3 bases; bases with no gene match: 8. Looked up from germline, CDR1 is SQVTM and CDR2 is ANQGSEA. CDR3: CSVDEGTGFYEQYF. CDR3 coding DNA: TGCAGCGTTGACGAAGGGACAGGATTTTACGAGCAGTACTTC.

This clonotype was counted between two and nine times. The gene calls are TRBV2 and TRBJ1-4; D perhaps matches TRBD1 (6 bases). This CDR3 comprises 18 residues. V dropped 8 bases and J dropped 0 bases, with 22 bases sitting between them. Germline-derived CDR1 and CDR2 are SNHLY and FYNNEI. The CDR3, as DNA: TGTGCCAGCTTAGGGGAAAGCAGGGGACTCTCAACTAATGAAAAACTGTTTTTT. Amino acid sequence: CASLGESRGLSTNEKLFF.

In its sample, this clonotype was seen many times. The chain has TRBV7-8 and TRBJ2-7; the match to TRBD2 covers 11 bases. The CDR3 runs to 16 residues. CDR1 and CDR2 from the germline V gene are SGHVS and FQNEAQ. The trim removed 5 bases at V and 3 bases at J, leaving 9 bases unmatched. CDR3 residues: CASSPRLAGNHYEQYF. The CDR3 nucleotides are TGTGCCAGCAGCCCGCGACTAGCGGGGAACCACTACGAGCAGTACTTC.

In this sample, this clonotype turned up many times. V is TRBV29-1 and J is TRBJ2-3; no clear D. Trimming left V 7 bases short and J 0 bases short, with 14 bases between. This CDR3 region has 14 residues. Germline V CDR1 and CDR2: SQVTM, ANQGSEA. CDR3 sequence reads: CSAGLVTSTDTQYF. CDR3 DNA: TGCAGCGCTGGCTTGGTCACTAGCACAGATACGCAGTATTTT.

This clonotype was seen a few times. The chain combines TRBV21-1 with TRBJ2-5. TRBV21-1 corresponds to a pseudogene. This CDR3 has 13 residues. The CDR3 DNA follows: TGTGCCAGCAGCAAAGATATGACGGAGACCCAGTACTTC. Translation: CASSKDMTETQYF.

This clonotype was observed many times. V gene TRBV4-2 combines with J gene TRBJ2-5; perhaps D is TRBD1 or TRBD2 (5 bases each). Trimming took off 3 bases at V and 5 bases at J, with 13 bases between the two ends. Germline values: CDR1 LGHNA, CDR2 YNFKEQ. The CDR3 consists of 14 residues. This CDR3 is CASSQEDTQETQYF. The CDR3 DNA reads TGTGCCAGCAGCCAGGAGGACACGCAGGAGACCCAGTACTTC.

The chain combines TRBV28 with TRBJ2-7; D is unresolved. V lost 1 base and J lost 0, with 7 bases in between. CDR3 length: 14 residues. CDR1 is MDHEN, CDR2 SYDVKM, per germline. This chain's CDR3 is CASSLYGSSYEQYF. As DNA, the CDR3 is TGTGCCAGCAGTTTATACGGATCCTCCTACGAGCAGTACTTC. The full variable domain, its missing parts supplied by reference TRBV28 and TRBJ2-7, is DVKVTQSSRYLVKRTGEKVFLECVQDMDHENMFWYRQDPGLGLRLIYFSYDVKMKEKGDIPEGYSVSREKKERFSLILESASTNQTSMYLCASSLYGSSYEQYFGPGTRLTVT.

The chain couples TRBV20-1 to TRBJ2-7, with 9 bases fitting TRBD1. This CDR3 has 12 residues. Germline-derived CDR1 and CDR2 are DFQATT and SNEGSKA (reference sequence). J gave up 7 bases and V 7 bases, and 8 bases lay outside the gene matches. The CDR3 here is CSVSQGAREQYF. DNA for the CDR3: TGCAGTGTCTCACAGGGGGCGCGGGAGCAGTACTTC.

This clonotype has more than one count but fewer than ten. V gene TRBV28 combines with J gene TRBJ2-7, with D possibly TRBD1 on 5 matching bases. This CDR3 region has 15 residues. V lost 2 bases and J 1 base, leaving 12 bases between the germline ends. Germline V gene data show CDR1 as MDHEN and CDR2 as SYDVKM. The CDR3 DNA reads TGTGCCAGCAGTTTAGCCAGGGTTTTGTCCTACGAGCAGTACTTC. Translation: CASSLARVLSYEQYF.